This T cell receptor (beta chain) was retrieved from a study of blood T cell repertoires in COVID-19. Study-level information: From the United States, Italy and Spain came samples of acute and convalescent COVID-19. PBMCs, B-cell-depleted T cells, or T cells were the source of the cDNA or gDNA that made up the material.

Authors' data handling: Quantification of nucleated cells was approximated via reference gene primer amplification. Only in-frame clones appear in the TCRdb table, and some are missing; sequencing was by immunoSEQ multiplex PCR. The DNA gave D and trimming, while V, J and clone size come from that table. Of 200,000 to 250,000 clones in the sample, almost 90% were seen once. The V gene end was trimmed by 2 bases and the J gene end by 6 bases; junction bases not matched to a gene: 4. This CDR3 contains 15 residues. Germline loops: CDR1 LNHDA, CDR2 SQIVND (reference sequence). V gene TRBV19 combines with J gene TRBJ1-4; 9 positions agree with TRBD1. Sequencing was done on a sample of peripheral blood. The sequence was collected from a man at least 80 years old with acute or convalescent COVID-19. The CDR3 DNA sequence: TGTGCCAGTAGTATACCGGGACAGGGCGATGAAAAACTGTTTTTT. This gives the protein CASSIPGQGDEKLFF.